This TCR beta chain was profiled in a study of identifying expanded T cells in peripheral blood. Germline CDR1 and CDR2: SGHNT and YENEEA. V lost 4 bases and J 2 bases, leaving 3 bases between the germline ends. The CDR3 covers 11 residues. Broader study findings: Variance in clone template counts between approximately 2-week samples significantly increased with total template count across all healthy donors.

A single count supports this clone. Its antigen is as yet unknown. Sequenced by immunoSEQ multiplex PCR; TCRdb stores in-frame clones only, minus some. This sample carries 100,000 or so clones, 80% to 90% of them seen once, and the ten largest clones take about 5.9%. This chain connects TRBV11-3 to TRBJ2-7; D not certain. The sequenced sample consisted of blood. The origin of this receptor is a person between 18 and 75 years old in good health. The CDR3: CASSSTYEQYF. The CDR3 region has the DNA TGTGCCAGCAGCTCCACCTACGAGCAGTACTTC.